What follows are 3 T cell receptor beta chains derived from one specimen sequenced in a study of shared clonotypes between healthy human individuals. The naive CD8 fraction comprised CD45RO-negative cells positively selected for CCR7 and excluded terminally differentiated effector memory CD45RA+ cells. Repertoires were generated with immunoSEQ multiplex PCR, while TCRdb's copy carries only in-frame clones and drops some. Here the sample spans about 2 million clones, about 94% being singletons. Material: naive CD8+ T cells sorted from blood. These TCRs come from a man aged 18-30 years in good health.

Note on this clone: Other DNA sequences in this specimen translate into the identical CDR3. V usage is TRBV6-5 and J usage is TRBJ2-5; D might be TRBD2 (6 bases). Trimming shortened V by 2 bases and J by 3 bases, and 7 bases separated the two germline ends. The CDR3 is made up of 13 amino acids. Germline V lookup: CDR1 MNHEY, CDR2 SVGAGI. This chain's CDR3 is CASSYGTEETQYF. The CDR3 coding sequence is TGTGCCAGCAGTTACGGGACTGAAGAGACCCAGTACTTC.

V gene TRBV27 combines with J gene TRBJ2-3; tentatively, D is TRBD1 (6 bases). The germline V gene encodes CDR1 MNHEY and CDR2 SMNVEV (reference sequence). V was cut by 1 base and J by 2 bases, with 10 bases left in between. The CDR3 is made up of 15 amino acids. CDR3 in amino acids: CASSLLGADTDTQYF. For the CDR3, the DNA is TGTGCCAGCAGTTTATTGGGGGCAGACACAGATACGCAGTATTTT.

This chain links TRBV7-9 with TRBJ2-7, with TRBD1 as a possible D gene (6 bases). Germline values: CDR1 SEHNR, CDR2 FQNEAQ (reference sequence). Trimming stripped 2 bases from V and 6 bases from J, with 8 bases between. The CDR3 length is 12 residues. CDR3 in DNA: TGTGCCAGCAGCTTAATGGGGGCCGAGCAGTACTTC. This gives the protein CASSLMGAEQYF.